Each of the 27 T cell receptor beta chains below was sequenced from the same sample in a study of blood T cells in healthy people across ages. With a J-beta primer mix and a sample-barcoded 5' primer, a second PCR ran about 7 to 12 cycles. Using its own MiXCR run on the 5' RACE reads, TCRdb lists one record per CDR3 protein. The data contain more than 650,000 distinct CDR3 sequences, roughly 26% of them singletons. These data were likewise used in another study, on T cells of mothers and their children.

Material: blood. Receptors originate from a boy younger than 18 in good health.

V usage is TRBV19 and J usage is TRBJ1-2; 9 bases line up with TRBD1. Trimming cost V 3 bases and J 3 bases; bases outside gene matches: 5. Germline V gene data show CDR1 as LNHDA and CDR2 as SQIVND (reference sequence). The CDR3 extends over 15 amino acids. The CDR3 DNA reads TGTGCCAGTAGTATGACCGGGACAGGGCACTATGGCTACACCTTC. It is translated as CASSMTGTGHYGYTF.

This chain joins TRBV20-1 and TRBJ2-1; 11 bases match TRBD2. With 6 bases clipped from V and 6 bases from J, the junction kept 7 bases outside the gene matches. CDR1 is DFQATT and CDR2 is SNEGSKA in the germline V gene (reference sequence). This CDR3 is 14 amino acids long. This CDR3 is CSALAGGPRNEQFF. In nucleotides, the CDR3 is TGCAGTGCGTTAGCGGGGGGGCCCCGCAATGAGCAGTTCTTC.

Written as DNA, the CDR3 is TGTGCCAGCAGTGAAGTAACTTCTAGCTCTGGAAACACCATATATTTT. It encodes CASSEVTSSSGNTIYF. V gene TRBV2 combines with J gene TRBJ1-3; D gene uncertain. Trimming pared 1 base from V and 0 bases from J, leaving 10 bases between. The germline V gene has CDR1 SNHLY and CDR2 FYNNEI. The CDR3 spans 16 residues.

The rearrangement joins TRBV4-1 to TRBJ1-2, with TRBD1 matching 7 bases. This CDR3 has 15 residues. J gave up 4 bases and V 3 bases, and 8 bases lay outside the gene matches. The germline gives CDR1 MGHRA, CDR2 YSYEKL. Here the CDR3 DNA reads TGCGCCAGCAGCCAGGCGACGGACAGGTCCTATGGCTACACCTTC. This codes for CASSQATDRSYGYTF.

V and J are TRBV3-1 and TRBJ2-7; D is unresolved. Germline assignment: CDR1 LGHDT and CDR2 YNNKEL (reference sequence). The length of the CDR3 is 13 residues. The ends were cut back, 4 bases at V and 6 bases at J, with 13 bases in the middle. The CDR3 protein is CASSPLRSGEQYF. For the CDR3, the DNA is TGTGCCAGCAGCCCCCTTCGGTCGGGCGAGCAGTACTTC.

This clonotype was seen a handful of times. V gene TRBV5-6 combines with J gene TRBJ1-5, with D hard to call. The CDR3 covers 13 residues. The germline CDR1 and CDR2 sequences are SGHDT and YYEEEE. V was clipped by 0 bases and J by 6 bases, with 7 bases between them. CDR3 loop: CASSLGTAQPQHF. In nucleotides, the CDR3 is TGTGCCAGCAGCTTGGGAACAGCTCAGCCCCAGCATTTT.

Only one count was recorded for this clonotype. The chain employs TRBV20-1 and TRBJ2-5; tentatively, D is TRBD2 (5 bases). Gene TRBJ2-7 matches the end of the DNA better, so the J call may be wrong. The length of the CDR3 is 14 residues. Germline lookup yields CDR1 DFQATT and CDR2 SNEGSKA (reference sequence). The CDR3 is CSARVDSAPYEQYF. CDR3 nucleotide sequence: TGCAGTGCGAGGGTGGACTCCGCACCCTACGAGCAGTACTTC.

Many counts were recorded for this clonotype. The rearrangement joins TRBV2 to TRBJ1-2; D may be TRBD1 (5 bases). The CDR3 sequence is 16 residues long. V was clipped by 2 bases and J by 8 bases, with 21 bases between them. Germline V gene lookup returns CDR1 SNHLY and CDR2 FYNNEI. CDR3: CASSEWGRASRKGYTF. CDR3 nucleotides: TGTGCCAGCAGTGAATGGGGCAGGGCTTCTCGGAAAGGCTACACCTTC.

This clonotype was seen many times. The CDR3 protein is CASSLSGTDTQYF. The CDR3 DNA reads TGTGCCAGCAGCTTGTCCGGCACAGATACGCAGTATTTT. V gene TRBV7-9 combines with J gene TRBJ2-3, with D uncertain. This CDR3 spans 13 amino acids. V was shortened by 3 bases and J by 1 base, with 5 bases between the two germline ends. From germline, CDR1 is SEHNR and CDR2 FQNEAQ (reference sequence).

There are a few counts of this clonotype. The CDR3 here is CASSLAGRGEAFF. Written as DNA, the CDR3 is TGTGCCAGCAGCTTAGCGGGTCGTGGTGAAGCTTTCTTT. V gene TRBV11-3 combines with J gene TRBJ1-1; D not resolved. This CDR3 is 13 amino acids long. Trimming shortened V by 1 base and J by 7 bases, and 10 bases separated the two germline ends. Looked up from germline, CDR1 is SGHNT and CDR2 is YENEEA. Full variable domain (rest looked up from reference TRBV11-3 and TRBJ1-1): EAGVVQSPRYKIIEKKQPVAFWCNPISGHNTLYWYLQNLGQGPELLIRYENEEAVDDSQLPKDRFSAERLKGVDSTLKIQPAELGDSAVYLCASSLAGRGEAFFGQGTRLTVV.

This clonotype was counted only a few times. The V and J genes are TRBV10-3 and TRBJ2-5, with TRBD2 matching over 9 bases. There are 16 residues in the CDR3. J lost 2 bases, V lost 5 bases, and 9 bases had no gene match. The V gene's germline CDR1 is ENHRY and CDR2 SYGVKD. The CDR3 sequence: CAISPRIAGEQETQYF. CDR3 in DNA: TGTGCCATCAGTCCCCGAATAGCGGGGGAACAAGAGACCCAGTACTTC.

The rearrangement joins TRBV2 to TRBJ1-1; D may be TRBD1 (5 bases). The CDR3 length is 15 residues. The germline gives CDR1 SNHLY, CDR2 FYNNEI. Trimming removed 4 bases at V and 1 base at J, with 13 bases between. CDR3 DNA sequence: TGTGCCAGCAGTGGTCGGCAGGGCTGGAACACTGAAGCTTTCTTT. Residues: CASSGRQGWNTEAFF.

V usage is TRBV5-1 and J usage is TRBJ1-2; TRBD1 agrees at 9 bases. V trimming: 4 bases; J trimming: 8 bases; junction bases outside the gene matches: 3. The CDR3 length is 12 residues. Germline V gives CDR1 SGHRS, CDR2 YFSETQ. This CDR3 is CASSPGTGGYTF. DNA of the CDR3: TGCGCCAGCAGCCCCGGGACAGGGGGCTACACCTTC.

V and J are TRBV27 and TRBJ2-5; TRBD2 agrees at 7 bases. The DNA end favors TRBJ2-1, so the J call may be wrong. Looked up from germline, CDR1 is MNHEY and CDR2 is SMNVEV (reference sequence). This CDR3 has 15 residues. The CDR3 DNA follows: TGTGCCAGCAGTTTACCTCCGGGGGGAGAAAATGAGCAGTTCTTC. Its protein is CASSLPPGGENEQFF.

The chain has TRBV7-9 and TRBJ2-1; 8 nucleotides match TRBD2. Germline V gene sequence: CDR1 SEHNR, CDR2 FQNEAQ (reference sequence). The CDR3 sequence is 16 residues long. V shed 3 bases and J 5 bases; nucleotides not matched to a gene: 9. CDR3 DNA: TGTGCCAGCAGCTTTCAGCGGGGGAACCGCGACAATGAGCAGTTCTTC. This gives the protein CASSFQRGNRDNEQFF.

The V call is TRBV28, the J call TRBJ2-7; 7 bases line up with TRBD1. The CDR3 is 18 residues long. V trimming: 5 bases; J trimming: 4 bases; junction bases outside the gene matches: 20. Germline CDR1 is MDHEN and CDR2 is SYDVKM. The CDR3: CASSKLGQDDAPVYEQYF. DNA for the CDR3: TGTGCCAGCAGTAAACTAGGACAGGACGACGCACCTGTGTACGAGCAGTACTTC.

This chain's CDR3 is CASSSGQGATNEKLFF. Written as DNA, the CDR3 is TGTGCCAGCAGCTCGGGACAGGGAGCGACTAATGAAAAACTGTTTTTT. The chain uses TRBV7-6 and TRBJ1-4; 9 bases match TRBD1. Germline V gene sequence: CDR1 SGHVS, CDR2 FNYEAQ. Trimming took 4 bases from V and 2 from J; bases not matched to a gene: 5. There are 16 residues in the CDR3.

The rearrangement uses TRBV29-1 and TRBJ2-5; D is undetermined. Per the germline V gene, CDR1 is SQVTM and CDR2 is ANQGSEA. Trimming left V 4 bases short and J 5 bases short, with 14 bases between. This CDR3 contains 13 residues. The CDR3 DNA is TGCAGCGTTGTAGGTTGGGTAGGGGAGACCCAGTACTTC. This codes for CSVVGWVGETQYF. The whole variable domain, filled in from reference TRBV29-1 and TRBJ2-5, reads SAVISQKPSRDICQRGTSLTIQCQVDSQVTMMFWYRQQPGQSLTLIATANQGSEATYESGFVIDKFPISRPNLTFSTLTVSNMSPEDSSIYLCSVVGWVGETQYFGPGTRLLVL.

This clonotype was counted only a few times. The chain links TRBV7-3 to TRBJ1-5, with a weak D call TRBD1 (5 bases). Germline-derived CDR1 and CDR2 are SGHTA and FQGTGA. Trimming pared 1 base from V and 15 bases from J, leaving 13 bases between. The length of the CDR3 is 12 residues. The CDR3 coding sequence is TGTGCCAGCAGCTTAAGGACACCCCCAGGGCATTTT. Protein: CASSLRTPPGHF.

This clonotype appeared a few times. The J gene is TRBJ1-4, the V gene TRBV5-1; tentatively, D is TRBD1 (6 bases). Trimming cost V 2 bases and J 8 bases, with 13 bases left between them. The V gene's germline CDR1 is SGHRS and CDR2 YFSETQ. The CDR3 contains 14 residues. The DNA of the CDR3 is TGCGCCAGCAGCTTACAGGGCGAAATGGAAAAACTGTTTTTT. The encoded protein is CASSLQGEMEKLFF.

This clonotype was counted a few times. The CDR3, as DNA: TGTGCCAGCAGCAGGATTCCCTACGAGCAGTACTTC. It yields the protein CASSRIPYEQYF. The rearrangement uses TRBV12-3 or TRBV12-4 and TRBJ2-5; D gene unclear. The J call is in doubt because the DNA end fits TRBJ2-7 better. The CDR3 spans 12 residues.

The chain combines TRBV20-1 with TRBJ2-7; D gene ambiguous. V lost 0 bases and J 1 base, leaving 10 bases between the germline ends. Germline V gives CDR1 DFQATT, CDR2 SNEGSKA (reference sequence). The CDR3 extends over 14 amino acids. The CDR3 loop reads CSARDALESYEQYF. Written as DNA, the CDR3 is TGCAGTGCTAGAGATGCTCTGGAATCCTACGAGCAGTACTTC.

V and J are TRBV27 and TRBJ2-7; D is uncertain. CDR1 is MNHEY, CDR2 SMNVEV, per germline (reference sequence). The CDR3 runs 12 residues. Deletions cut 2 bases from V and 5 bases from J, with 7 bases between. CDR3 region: CASSLKRHEQYF. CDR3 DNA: TGTGCCAGCAGTTTAAAACGCCACGAGCAGTACTTC.

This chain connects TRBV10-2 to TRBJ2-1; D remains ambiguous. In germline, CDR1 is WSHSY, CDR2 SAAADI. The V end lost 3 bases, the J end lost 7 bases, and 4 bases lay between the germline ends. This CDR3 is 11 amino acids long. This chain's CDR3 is CASSERNEQFF. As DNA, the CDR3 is TGCGCCAGCAGTGAAAGAAATGAGCAGTTCTTC.

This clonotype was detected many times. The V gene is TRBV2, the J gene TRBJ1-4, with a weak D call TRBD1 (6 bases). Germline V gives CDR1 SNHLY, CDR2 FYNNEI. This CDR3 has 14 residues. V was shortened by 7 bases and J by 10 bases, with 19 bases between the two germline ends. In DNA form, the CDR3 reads TGTGCCAGCACCCAGAGGGGCCAAGGGGGAAAACTGTTTTTT. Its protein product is CASTQRGQGGKLFF.

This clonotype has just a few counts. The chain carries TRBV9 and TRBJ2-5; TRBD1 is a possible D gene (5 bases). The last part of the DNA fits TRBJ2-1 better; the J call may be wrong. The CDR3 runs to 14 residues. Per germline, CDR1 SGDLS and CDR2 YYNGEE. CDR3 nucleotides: TGTGCCAGCAGCGTCCCAGGGAAGGGCAATGAGCAGTTCTTC. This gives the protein CASSVPGKGNEQFF.

CDR3: CSTILAYQETQYF. CDR3 DNA: TGCAGCACCATACTAGCGTACCAAGAGACCCAGTACTTC. V usage is TRBV29-1 and J usage is TRBJ2-5; 7 nucleotides match TRBD2. CDR1 is SQVTM, CDR2 ANQGSEA, per germline. V gave up 8 bases and J gave up 0 bases; unmatched junction bases: 6. The CDR3 has 13 residues.